The source of this TCR beta chain is a study of T-cell reconstitution after alpha-beta-depleted transplantation in children. This sample's TCRbeta library carried unique molecular identifier barcodes. TCRdb analysed the PCR reads with MiXCR anew, one entry per CDR3 protein. The sample carries some 640,000 distinct CDR3 sequences, around 16% recorded once. This CDR3 spans 13 amino acids. The V end was cut by 8 bases, the J end by 4 bases, with 15 bases between. Germline CDR1 SEHNR, CDR2 FQNEAQ (reference sequence). This clonotype was picked up a small number of times. The specimen comprised PBMCs from the stem cell graft donor, sampled from the stem cell graft. The chain has TRBV7-9 and TRBJ2-7, with TRBD1 as a possible D gene (5 bases). The source is a human donor who donated a stem cell graft to a child with acute myeloid leukemia. DNA for the CDR3: TGTGCCAGCCAACAGGAAACCCCTTACGAGCAGTACGTC. Translation gives CASQQETPYEQYV.